This T cell receptor beta chain came from a study of PD-L1 blockade in urothelial cancer. Study in general: About 85% of the 29 patients were males with bladder-origin urothelial cancer.

Time point denoted: pretreatment peripheral blood. V shed 0 bases and J 2 bases; nucleotides not matched to a gene: 3. Per germline, CDR1 LNHNV and CDR2 YYDKDF (reference sequence). The CDR3 is 15 residues long. In each PCR, synthetic TCR analog templates were spiked in. Libraries were prepared by immunoSEQ multiplex PCR; TCRdb keeps only in-frame clonotypes and omits some of them. The data contain under 55,000 clones, around 80% of them singletons. V usage is TRBV15 and J usage is TRBJ1-1; 7 nucleotides match TRBD1. This receptor was obtained from a man aged 70-80 years with urothelial cancer. The starting material was PBMCs, obtained around atezolizumab (anti-PD-L1) treatment. For the CDR3, the DNA is TGTGCCACCAGCAGAGAATACAGGGGAAACACTGAAGCTTTCTTT. Translation gives CATSREYRGNTEAFF.